Below are 17 T cell receptor beta chains sequenced from a single sample in a study of beta chain features in type 1 diabetes. The isolated RNA, all of it, was reverse transcribed, so expressed TCRB transcripts were what got sequenced. Data came from immunoSEQ multiplex PCR; TCRdb stores just in-frame clones and leaves some out. The sample consists of approximately 730,000 clones, around 15% of them appearing once. General study results and limits: TCRB CDR3 length was moderately but significantly reduced in all four CD4+ subsets of Type 1 diabetes patients.

These receptors have no known antigen. Sequencing was carried out using naive CD4+ T cells from blood. All receptors come from a young man with type 1 diabetes.

This clone showed up just a few times. The V gene is TRBV30, the J gene TRBJ2-5; D tentatively fits TRBD1 or TRBD2 (5 bases each). Germline CDR1 and CDR2: GTSNPN and SVGIG (reference sequence). With 5 bases removed from V and 2 bases from J, the gap between germline ends came to 21 bases. The CDR3 totals 16 residues. The CDR3 DNA sequence: TGTGCCTGGTGTCCGGGGCTCCAGGGCCCTCAAGAGACCCAGTACTTC. Its translation is CAWCPGLQGPQETQYF.

This clone was recorded a few times. The sample has other DNA sequences that encode this CDR3 too. The rearrangement links TRBV30 to TRBJ2-3; the D gene is possibly TRBD1 (6 bases). The germline CDR1 and CDR2 sequences are GTSNPN and SVGIG (reference sequence). Trimming left V 2 bases short and J 0 bases short, with 9 bases between. The CDR3 has 14 residues. CDR3 sequence (DNA): TGTGCCTGGAGTTATGGGGGCAGCACAGATACGCAGTATTTT. It encodes CAWSYGGSTDTQYF.

The chain has TRBV7-2 and TRBJ1-2; D is possibly TRBD1 (5 bases). Deletions cut 4 bases from V and 6 bases from J, with 15 bases between. The CDR3 has 14 amino acids. Germline V gene sequence: CDR1 SGHTA, CDR2 FQGNSA. CDR3 protein: CASSSTGRRDGYTF. The CDR3 DNA is TGTGCCAGCAGCTCAACGGGGCGGAGGGATGGCTACACCTTC.

The chain employs TRBV7-2 and TRBJ2-1; 7 nucleotides match TRBD2. With 5 bases clipped from V and 3 bases from J, the junction kept 4 bases outside the gene matches. Looked up from germline, CDR1 is SGHTA and CDR2 is FQGNSA. This CDR3 region has 14 residues. The CDR3 bases are TGTGCCAGCAGCAAAAGGGAGGGCTACAATGAGCAGTTCTTC. Translated, it gives CASSKREGYNEQFF.

This clone was observed a few times. The rearrangement joins TRBV9 to TRBJ2-5, with D tentatively TRBD1 (6 bases). Germline V gene data show CDR1 as SGDLS and CDR2 as YYNGEE. This CDR3 has 16 residues. With 0 bases removed from V and 5 bases from J, the gap between germline ends came to 17 bases. CDR3 in DNA: TGTGCCAGCAGCGTAGACGGGACACACCCCCGGGAGACCCAGTACTTC. Amino acids: CASSVDGTHPRETQYF.

The V and J genes are TRBV6-6 and TRBJ2-7; D is perhaps TRBD2 (6 bases). Trimming stripped 10 bases from V and 2 bases from J, with 21 bases between. This CDR3 is 15 amino acids long. Per the germline V gene, CDR1 is MNHNY and CDR2 is SVGAGI (reference sequence). CDR3 amino acids: CATRTAGTGAYEQYF. Here the CDR3 DNA reads TGTGCCACCCGCACGGCCGGGACTGGGGCCTACGAGCAGTACTTC.

The V and J genes are TRBV2 and TRBJ2-3, with 11 bases that match TRBD2. This CDR3 has 15 residues. Germline CDR1 is SNHLY and CDR2 is FYNNEI. V was pared by 7 bases and J by 1 base, with 4 bases of the junction left unmatched. This chain's CDR3 is CASTETSGGTDTQYF. In DNA form, the CDR3 reads TGTGCCAGCACCGAGACTAGCGGGGGCACAGATACGCAGTATTTT.

The chain recombines TRBV11-1 with TRBJ2-2; no clear D gene. Germline CDR1 is SGHAT and CDR2 is FQDESV (reference sequence). Trimming removed 4 bases from V and 7 bases from J, with 7 bases in between. The CDR3 loop spans 12 amino acids. CDR3 loop: CASSSLVGELFF. CDR3 DNA: TGTGCCAGCAGCTCCCTGGTCGGGGAGCTGTTTTTT.

Of note for this clone: The sample holds other DNA sequences that translate to the same CDR3. The rearrangement joins TRBV10-3 to TRBJ2-5; D gene uncertain. This CDR3 comprises 14 residues. Germline CDR1 is ENHRY and CDR2 is SYGVKD. V lost 4 bases and J lost 5, with 14 bases in between. This chain's CDR3 is CAISGGGWQETQYF. The CDR3 nucleotides read TGTGCCATCAGTGGGGGTGGCTGGCAGGAGACCCAGTACTTC.

The chain carries TRBV5-1 and TRBJ1-4; no clear D. Germline lookup yields CDR1 SGHRS and CDR2 YFSETQ. V was cut by 0 bases and J by 3 bases, with 3 bases left in between. The CDR3 covers 13 residues. In DNA form, the CDR3 reads TGCGCCAGCAGCTTGGATCCTAATGAAAAACTGTTTTTT. Amino acid sequence: CASSLDPNEKLFF.

This clone was detected only a few times. The chain recombines TRBV29-1 with TRBJ2-5, with 10 nucleotides matching TRBD2. The J call is uncertain, as TRBJ2-7 better fits the DNA end. CDR3 length: 16 amino acids. Germline lookup yields CDR1 SQVTM and CDR2 ANQGSEA. DNA for the CDR3: TGCAGCGTTGTCCGGCTAGCGGGGGCGACATCCTACGAGCAGTACTTC. It yields the protein CSVVRLAGATSYEQYF.

This clone was seen a few times. The chain combines TRBV30 with TRBJ2-2; TRBD2 matches 9 bases. This CDR3 has 17 amino acids. The germline V gene has CDR1 GTSNPN and CDR2 SVGIG (reference sequence). V gave up 4 bases and J gave up 7 bases; unmatched junction bases: 16. The DNA of the CDR3 is TGTGCCTGGACCTCCGGCGGGGCTAGCGGGGTTGTCGGGGAGCTGTTTTTT. Translation gives CAWTSGGASGVVGELFF.

This clone appeared a few times. This chain uses TRBV30 with TRBJ1-3, with a possible D match to TRBD1 (5 bases). The CDR3 contains 15 residues. V shed 1 base and J shed 4 bases, with 14 bases lying between them. CDR1 and CDR2 from the germline V gene are GTSNPN and SVGIG (reference sequence). The CDR3 DNA sequence: TGTGCCTGGAGTGGGGGGTCCCCAGGAGGAAACACCATATATTTT. This encodes CAWSGGSPGGNTIYF. The full variable domain, in which reference TRBV30 and TRBJ1-3 provide the parts outside the CDR3, is SQTIHQWPATLVQPVGSPLSLECTVEGTSNPNLYWYRQAAGRGLQLLFYSVGIGQISSEVPQNLSASRPQDRQFILSSKKLLLSDSGFYLCAWSGGSPGGNTIYFGEGSWLTVV.

The V and J genes are TRBV29-1 and TRBJ2-2; 10 bases match TRBD2. This CDR3 spans 15 amino acids. V gave up 4 bases and J gave up 1 base; unmatched junction bases: 3. Germline loops: CDR1 SQVTM, CDR2 ANQGSEA. The CDR3 DNA follows: TGCAGCGTTGGTAGCGGGGGGCTGAACACCGGGGAGCTGTTTTTT. It codes for CSVGSGGLNTGELFF.

The chain employs TRBV5-4 and TRBJ2-7; 9 positions match TRBD1. This CDR3 region has 15 residues. V shed 5 bases and J 3 bases; nucleotides not matched to a gene: 9. The germline CDR1 and CDR2 sequences are SGHNT and YYREEE (reference sequence). This CDR3 is CASRSRDRAGYEQYF. Written as DNA, the CDR3 is TGTGCCAGCAGATCCCGGGACAGGGCGGGCTACGAGCAGTACTTC.

The V and J genes are TRBV4-1 and TRBJ2-4, with D perhaps matching TRBD1 or TRBD2 (5 bases each). The CDR3 length is 16 residues. Germline CDR1 MGHRA, CDR2 YSYEKL. Trimming took 1 base from V and 8 from J, leaving 18 bases between them. CDR3 region: CASSQGSGPGPDIQYF. The DNA of the CDR3 is TGCGCCAGCAGCCAAGGCTCCGGCCCGGGACCAGACATTCAGTACTTC.

This chain joins TRBV14 and TRBJ2-7; 9 bases agree with TRBD1. From germline, CDR1 is SGHDN and CDR2 FVKESK. The CDR3 runs to 15 residues. V lost 6 bases to trimming and J lost 7 bases; unmatched junction nucleotides: 13. CDR3 sequence: CASRKGTGSFREQYF. DNA of the CDR3: TGTGCCAGCAGGAAGGGGACAGGGAGCTTCCGGGAGCAGTACTTC.